This T cell receptor beta chain was identified in a study of cytomegalovirus exposure and HLA in healthy donors. General study results and limits: The study carried out a later analysis of TCR beta sequences. It associated about 15,000 of them with specific HLA alleles at a false discovery rate of 0.05.

CDR1 MNHEY and CDR2 SMNVEV come from the germline V gene (reference sequence). The trim removed 6 bases at V and 4 bases at J, leaving 4 bases unmatched. The CDR3 length is 13 residues. Concerning this clone: Its cognate antigen is unknown.

Healthy individuals who donated bone marrow served as the donors. PCR primers comprised 60 Vbeta and 13 Jbeta primers. Method: immunoSEQ multiplex PCR; TCRdb's copy keeps in-frame clones and lacks some. The table lists about 98,000 clones, roughly 76% of them singletons. The receptor comes from a man aged 45-65 years in good health and CMV-seronegative. Sequences were obtained from PBMCs. The chain combines TRBV27 with TRBJ2-7, with 9 bases matching TRBD1. CDR3 loop: CASRQGAGYEQYF. The CDR3 region has the DNA TGTGCCAGCAGACAGGGGGCTGGGTACGAGCAGTACTTC.